Sequencing of this TCR beta chain was carried out in a study of blood T cell repertoires in COVID-19. About the study: Donors in the United States, Italy and Spain gave samples during acute or convalescent COVID-19. In each case, the material was cDNA or gDNA derived from T cells, B-cell-depleted T cells, or PBMCs.

Under the authors' procedure: Using reference gene primer amplification, nucleated cell counts were estimated. Assay used: immunoSEQ multiplex PCR; TCRdb lists only in-frame clones, some missing. The DNA was the basis for D and trimming; V, J and clone size are from that table. The top ten clones hold 3% of a sample with about 150,000 clones, around 83% of them seen once. J was trimmed by 7 bases and V by 8 bases; bases with no gene match: 6. The CDR3 contains 14 residues. Germline CDR1 is MNHEY and CDR2 is SMNVEV (reference sequence). The rearrangement uses TRBV27 and TRBJ1-6, with 9 bases matching TRBD1. Specimen: peripheral blood. The TCR comes from a woman older than 75 with acute or convalescent COVID-19. CDR3 sequence (DNA): TGTGCCAGCGGATTCGGGACAGGGAATTCACCCCTCCACTTT. This encodes CASGFGTGNSPLHF.